Presented here are 24 T cell receptor beta chains from one specimen sequenced in a study of blood T cell repertoires in COVID-19. Sequenced by immunoSEQ multiplex PCR; TCRdb stores in-frame clones only, minus some. The table records approximately 74,000 clones, approximately 84% of them present only once. Source material: peripheral blood. The origin of the receptors is a man aged 65 to 79 with acute or convalescent COVID-19.

This chain uses TRBV28 with TRBJ1-2, with TRBD1 as a possible D gene (6 bases). The ends were cut back, 5 bases at V and 1 base at J, with 17 bases in the middle. The CDR3 is 16 residues long. Germline loops: CDR1 MDHEN, CDR2 SYDVKM. CDR3 nucleotide sequence: TGTGCCAGCAGTCTCCTTCGGACAGCTTATAACTATGGCTACACCTTC. It encodes CASSLLRTAYNYGYTF.

The J gene is TRBJ1-1, the V gene TRBV7-8; 8 bases map to TRBD1. Germline loops: CDR1 SGHVS, CDR2 FQNEAQ. V dropped 5 bases and J dropped 5; count of bases not matched to a gene: 16. CDR3 length equals 17 residues. This CDR3 reads CASSISILTGVRTEAFF. The CDR3 DNA follows: TGTGCCAGCAGCATTTCGATTTTGACAGGGGTGAGAACTGAAGCTTTCTTT.

This clone was recorded once. The chain employs TRBV12-3 or TRBV12-4 and TRBJ2-1; D gene uncertain. The CDR3 extends over 13 amino acids. With 3 bases removed from V and 3 bases from J, the gap between germline ends came to 6 bases. The chain's CDR3 is CASSFRYYNEQFF. The CDR3 nucleotides read TGTGCCAGCAGTTTCAGGTACTACAATGAGCAGTTCTTC.

This chain joins TRBV5-1 and TRBJ2-2, with 8 bases aligning to TRBD1. Germline-derived CDR1 and CDR2 are SGHRS and YFSETQ. This CDR3 contains 14 residues. With 4 bases clipped from V and 3 bases from J, the junction kept 2 bases outside the gene matches. The DNA for the CDR3 is TGCGCCAGCAGCGGACAGGGATACACCGGGGAGCTGTTTTTT. Translating it yields CASSGQGYTGELFF.

The chain carries TRBV24-1 and TRBJ2-2; TRBD1 matches 7 bases. CDR3 length equals 17 residues. Losses at the gene ends were 3 bases for V and 5 bases for J; bases not matched to a gene: 11. Germline-derived CDR1 and CDR2 are KGHDR and SFDVKD. CDR3 protein: CATSDPTGWALTGELFF. The CDR3 coding sequence is TGTGCCACCAGTGATCCGACAGGGTGGGCGTTGACCGGGGAGCTGTTTTTT.

CDR3 bases: TGCAGCTCAAAATTGGGGCGGGGTGAGCAGTTCTTC. Residues: CSSKLGRGEQFF. The chain employs TRBV29-1 and TRBJ2-1; a weak D match, TRBD2 (6 bases). V dropped 8 bases and J dropped 9 bases, with 17 bases sitting between them. CDR3 length: 12 residues. Germline lookup yields CDR1 SQVTM and CDR2 ANQGSEA.

The chain couples TRBV29-1 to TRBJ1-2, with 9 bases lining up with TRBD1. Germline lookup yields CDR1 SQVTM and CDR2 ANQGSEA. The CDR3 is 13 amino acids. V gave up 6 bases and J gave up 5 bases; unmatched junction bases: 7. The CDR3 coding sequence is TGCAGCGTAGGACCGGGACAGGGTTATGGCTACACCTTC. It encodes CSVGPGQGYGYTF.

This clone was observed a handful of times. This rearrangement joins TRBV19 to TRBJ1-5, with D maybe TRBD1 (5 bases). The CDR3 runs 18 residues. Per germline, CDR1 LNHDA and CDR2 SQIVND (reference sequence). V dropped 3 bases and J dropped 0 bases, with 18 bases sitting between them. This CDR3 is CASSMNRLGGFSNQPQHF. The CDR3 DNA sequence: TGTGCCAGTAGTATGAACAGACTTGGGGGGTTTAGCAATCAGCCCCAGCATTTT.

This clone was recorded once. This sequence joins TRBV11-2 and TRBJ1-3; D may be TRBD1 (5 bases). The CDR3 totals 15 residues. Trimming cost V 1 base and J 3 bases, with 10 bases left between them. The germline V gene has CDR1 SGHAT and CDR2 FQNNGV. The CDR3 loop reads CASSLGGVHGNTIYF. CDR3 bases: TGTGCCAGCAGCTTAGGGGGGGTGCATGGAAACACCATATATTTT.

V usage is TRBV6-6 and J usage is TRBJ2-1, with TRBD2 as a possible D gene (5 bases). The CDR3 contains 17 residues. Trimming left V 5 bases short and J 0 bases short, with 17 bases between. Per the germline V gene, CDR1 is MNHNY and CDR2 is SVGAGI (reference sequence). The CDR3 DNA sequence: TGTGCCAGCAGTCCACGTCCCTTGGGGAGCTCCTACAATGAGCAGTTCTTC. Translating gives CASSPRPLGSSYNEQFF.

This clone was seen a few times. V is TRBV15 and J is TRBJ1-2; D gene unclear. The CDR3 sequence is 13 residues long. CDR1 LNHNV and CDR2 YYDKDF come from the germline V gene (reference sequence). V was pared by 6 bases and J by 3 bases, with 11 bases between. CDR3 DNA: TGTGCCACCAGGGCTATGGGAGACTATGGCTACACCTTC. Its translation is CATRAMGDYGYTF.

The genes are TRBV9 and TRBJ2-3; TRBD2 matches at 15 bases. Germline trimming cut 4 bases from V and 4 bases from J; bases unmatched to any gene: 4. The CDR3 has 16 amino acids. Germline CDR1 reads SGDLS; CDR2 reads YYNGEE. The chain's CDR3 is CASSLGLAGGPDTQYF. For the CDR3, the DNA is TGTGCCAGCAGCCTCGGACTAGCGGGGGGGCCAGATACGCAGTATTTT. Drawing the rest from reference TRBV9 and TRBJ2-3, the complete variable domain is DSGVTQTPKHLITATGQRVTLRCSPRSGDLSVYWYQQSLDQGLQFLIQYYNGEERAKGNILERFSAQQFPDLHSELNLSSLELGDSALYFCASSLGLAGGPDTQYFGPGTRLTVL.

CDR3 nucleotide sequence: TGTGCCAGCATCTCGGGGGGGCGAGAAGCTTTCTTT. This gives the protein CASISGGREAFF. This chain links TRBV6-5 with TRBJ1-1; weak D call: TRBD1 (6 bases). The CDR3 runs to 12 residues. V was trimmed by 7 bases and J by 8 bases, leaving 14 bases between them. The germline gives CDR1 MNHEY, CDR2 SVGAGI.

This clone was seen only a few times. The chain carries TRBV2 and TRBJ1-2; 7 bases line up with TRBD1. The germline V gene has CDR1 SNHLY and CDR2 FYNNEI. V lost 6 bases to trimming and J lost 8 bases; unmatched junction nucleotides: 9. The CDR3 runs to 13 residues. DNA of the CDR3: TGTGCCAGCAGCTTAGGGGGCGCGGGAGGCTACACCTTC. Translated, it gives CASSLGGAGGYTF.

V usage is TRBV6-1 and J usage is TRBJ2-5; tentatively, D is TRBD2 (7 bases). Trimming left V 2 bases short and J 4 bases short, with 14 bases between. CDR3 length equals 15 residues. Germline V gene sequence: CDR1 MNHNS, CDR2 SASEGT. CDR3 residues: CASSERGGVGETQYF. For the CDR3, the DNA is TGTGCCAGCAGTGAAAGGGGGGGGGTAGGAGAGACCCAGTACTTC.

The J gene is TRBJ2-4, the V gene TRBV19; 7 positions agree with TRBD1. Losses at the gene ends were 4 bases for V and 7 bases for J; bases not matched to a gene: 4. The CDR3 sequence is 13 residues long. Per the germline V gene, CDR1 is LNHDA and CDR2 is SQIVND (reference sequence). The CDR3 is CASSTKTGNIQYF. CDR3 sequence (DNA): TGTGCCAGTAGTACCAAGACAGGGAACATTCAGTACTTC.

The gene calls are TRBV19 and TRBJ2-3; 11 nucleotides agree with TRBD2. The CDR3 length is 17 residues. Trimming took 8 bases from V and 3 from J; bases not matched to a gene: 13. Per the germline V gene, CDR1 is LNHDA and CDR2 is SQIVND (reference sequence). This CDR3 is CASGRVGRLAGTDTQYF. The DNA of the CDR3 is TGTGCCAGTGGCAGGGTCGGGAGACTAGCGGGGACAGATACGCAGTATTTT.

The CDR3 DNA is TGTGCCAGCAGCTTGCCCAGGGGACATGGCTACACCTTC. Translation: CASSLPRGHGYTF. The chain uses TRBV5-6 and TRBJ1-2; D may be TRBD1 (6 bases). This CDR3 has 13 amino acids. Trimming cost V 1 base and J 6 bases, with 10 bases left between them. Looked up from germline, CDR1 is SGHDT and CDR2 is YYEEEE.

The genes are TRBV7-3 and TRBJ1-6; 8 nucleotides line up with TRBD1. V was clipped by 5 bases and J by 6 bases; unmatched bases: 9. The CDR3 is made up of 16 amino acids. The germline V gene has CDR1 SGHTA and CDR2 FQGTGA. The CDR3 loop is CASSANRGVGNSPLHF. The CDR3 bases are TGTGCCAGCAGCGCGAACAGGGGGGTCGGTAATTCACCCCTCCACTTT.

The J gene is TRBJ1-5, the V gene TRBV7-9, with unresolved D. Germline values: CDR1 SEHNR, CDR2 FQNEAQ (reference sequence). The V and J ends lost 1 base and 4 bases respectively, with 8 bases between them. The CDR3 spans 14 residues. The CDR3 coding sequence is TGTGCCAGCAGCTTAGGGGCAGGTAATCAGCCCCAGCATTTT. Its protein product is CASSLGAGNQPQHF.

The chain uses TRBV10-3 and TRBJ2-3, with D perhaps TRBD2 (6 bases). V lost 3 bases and J 0 bases, leaving 13 bases between the germline ends. This CDR3 spans 16 amino acids. Germline-derived CDR1 and CDR2 are ENHRY and SYGVKD. The chain's CDR3 is CAISDRGSGSTDTQYF. CDR3 nucleotide sequence: TGTGCCATCAGTGATAGAGGTAGCGGAAGCACAGATACGCAGTATTTT.

The V and J genes are TRBV5-1 and TRBJ2-1; D perhaps matches TRBD2 (6 bases). V lost 0 bases and J lost 9, with 7 bases in between. This CDR3 comprises 12 residues. The V gene's germline CDR1 is SGHRS and CDR2 YFSETQ. Here the CDR3 reads CASSLGGGEQFF. CDR3 bases: TGCGCCAGCAGCTTGGGGGGAGGTGAGCAGTTCTTC.

The rearrangement links TRBV20-1 to TRBJ2-5; tentative D call: TRBD2 (5 bases). Per germline, CDR1 DFQATT and CDR2 SNEGSKA (reference sequence). V gave up 3 bases and J gave up 4 bases, with 15 bases separating them. The CDR3 extends over 14 amino acids. The CDR3 is CSASYLAFGETQYF. In nucleotides, the CDR3 is TGCAGTGCTAGTTATTTAGCGTTTGGAGAGACCCAGTACTTC.

The chain is built from TRBV28 and TRBJ2-7; 7 bases align to TRBD2. This CDR3 has 14 residues. The germline V gene encodes CDR1 MDHEN and CDR2 SYDVKM. V gave up 7 bases and J gave up 5 bases; unmatched junction bases: 11. The DNA of the CDR3 is TGTGCCAGCACCCCGGGGGGAACGAACCACGAGCAGTACTTC. Translating it yields CASTPGGTNHEQYF.